Below, 13 T cell receptor beta chains from the same sample are listed, as sequenced in a study of blood T cell repertoires in COVID-19. Clones were sequenced by immunoSEQ multiplex PCR, and TCRdb holds only the in-frame ones, with some missing. The sample shows about 67,000 clones, 80% to 90% of them seen only once. The sequenced material came from peripheral blood. The receptors originated from a man aged 45-65 years with active COVID-19.

This clone appeared once. The DNA for the CDR3 is TGCGCCAGCACTCCCTATGACAGGGGGAACACCGGGGAGCTGTTTTTT. Protein: CASTPYDRGNTGELFF. This chain uses TRBV5-1 with TRBJ2-2; 8 bases fit TRBD1. Germline assignment: CDR1 SGHRS and CDR2 YFSETQ. V was pared by 6 bases and J by 1 base, with 8 bases of the junction left unmatched. The CDR3 consists of 16 residues.

The rearrangement uses TRBV7-9 and TRBJ2-1; TRBD2 agrees at 7 bases. Germline values: CDR1 SEHNR, CDR2 FQNEAQ (reference sequence). The junction had 12 bases not matched to a gene; V was cut back by 6 bases and J by 10 bases. The CDR3 extends over 14 amino acids. The CDR3 is CASSPRTSSEEQFF. For the CDR3, the DNA is TGTGCCAGCAGTCCGCGGACTAGTTCCGAGGAGCAGTTCTTC.

This clone came up once. Here the CDR3 DNA reads TGTGCCAGCAGTTTTGGGGGGGGTCAGCCCCAGCATTTT. Amino acids: CASSFGGGQPQHF. The rearrangement links TRBV12-3 or TRBV12-4 to TRBJ1-5, with D perhaps matching TRBD1 (5 bases). V was clipped by 3 bases and J by 6 bases, with 9 bases between them. The CDR3 runs to 13 residues.

This chain joins TRBV18 and TRBJ1-2; D is uncertain. Trimming cost V 3 bases and J 7 bases, with 12 bases left between them. The germline CDR1 and CDR2 sequences are KGHSH and LQKENI. The CDR3 loop spans 13 amino acids. DNA for the CDR3: TGTGCCAGCTCACCGCCAGAACGGGGTGGCTACACCTTC. The encoded protein is CASSPPERGGYTF.

V is TRBV27 and J is TRBJ2-3, with TRBD1 as a possible D gene (5 bases). CDR1 and CDR2 (germline): MNHEY, SMNVEV (reference sequence). V was trimmed by 8 bases and J by 1 base, leaving 7 bases between them. CDR3 length: 12 amino acids. For the CDR3, the DNA is TGTGCCAGCTCCAGGGGCACAGATACGCAGTATTTT. It specifies CASSRGTDTQYF.

The V gene is TRBV25-1, the J gene TRBJ2-3; 12 positions match TRBD2. The CDR3 contains 18 residues. The V and J ends lost 3 bases and 0 bases, in that order; junction bases with no gene match: 7. CDR1 MGHDK and CDR2 SYGVNS come from the germline V gene. The CDR3 coding sequence is TGTGCCAGCAGTGATTTCACTAGCGGGGGGACTAGCACAGATACGCAGTATTTT. Protein: CASSDFTSGGTSTDTQYF.

The chain is built from TRBV7-9 and TRBJ2-7, with 9 bases matching TRBD1. Germline CDR1 is SEHNR and CDR2 is FQNEAQ (reference sequence). J was trimmed by 4 bases and V by 3 bases; bases with no gene match: 10. The CDR3 is 16 amino acids. CDR3 sequence (DNA): TGTGCCAGCAGCTTCTGGTCCGGGACAGGGTCGTACGAGCAGTACTTC. Protein product: CASSFWSGTGSYEQYF.

J is TRBJ1-1 and V is TRBV11-3, with a weak D call TRBD1 (6 bases). V was trimmed by 5 bases and J by 1 base, leaving 14 bases between them. The CDR3 consists of 15 residues. Germline values: CDR1 SGHNT, CDR2 YENEEA. The CDR3 spells CASSKGQNSNTEAFF. CDR3 sequence (DNA): TGTGCCAGCAGCAAAGGACAGAACTCGAACACTGAAGCTTTCTTT.

This sequence joins TRBV5-1 and TRBJ2-3; D is unclear. This CDR3 contains 14 residues. Trimming removed 0 bases from V and 3 bases from J, with 8 bases in between. Per the germline V gene, CDR1 is SGHRS and CDR2 is YFSETQ. The CDR3 is CASSLAENTDTQYF. The CDR3 DNA sequence: TGCGCCAGCAGCTTGGCCGAGAATACAGATACGCAGTATTTT. The full variable domain, with the rest looked up from reference TRBV5-1 and TRBJ2-3, is KAGVTQTPRYLIKTRGQQVTLSCSPISGHRSVSWYQQTPGQGLQFLFEYFSETQRNKGNFPGRFSGRQFSNSRSEMNVSTLELGDSALYLCASSLAENTDTQYFGPGTRLTVL.

The chain uses TRBV15 and TRBJ1-4, with a weak D call TRBD1 (6 bases). Looked up from germline, CDR1 is LNHNV and CDR2 is YYDKDF (reference sequence). The CDR3 length is 15 residues. V lost 4 bases, J lost 8 bases, and 17 bases lay in between. The CDR3 reads CATSIGAGVGEKLFF. In nucleotides, the CDR3 is TGTGCCACCAGCATCGGGGCAGGGGTGGGCGAAAAACTGTTTTTT. Looking up the rest from reference TRBV15 and TRBJ1-4 gives the full variable domain: DAMVIQNPRYQVTQFGKPVTLSCSQTLNHNVMYWYQQKSSQAPKLLFHYYDKDFNNEADTPDNFQSRRPNTSFCFLDIRSPGLGDTAMYLCATSIGAGVGEKLFFGSGTQLSVL.

The chain recombines TRBV30 with TRBJ1-1, with a weak D call TRBD1 (6 bases). V gave up 4 bases and J gave up 5 bases, with 14 bases separating them. Germline V gene sequence: CDR1 GTSNPN, CDR2 SVGIG (reference sequence). The CDR3 loop spans 13 amino acids. CDR3 nucleotides: TGTGCCTGGAAAATGGGGGGGCGAACTGAAGCTTTCTTT. This sequence encodes CAWKMGGRTEAFF.

The CDR3 DNA reads TGTGCCAGCAGTGAAGTTAGGGGGCACGGGGCCAACGTCCTGACTTTC. Protein: CASSEVRGHGANVLTF. The chain couples TRBV2 to TRBJ2-6, with TRBD1 identical over 7 bases. Germline CDR1 reads SNHLY; CDR2 reads FYNNEI. The CDR3 is made up of 16 amino acids. V lost 1 base, J lost 4 bases, and 4 bases stayed unmatched.

The genes are TRBV29-1 and TRBJ1-2, with a weak D call TRBD1 (5 bases). Germline CDR1 and CDR2: SQVTM and ANQGSEA. V was pared by 4 bases and J by 4 bases, with 13 bases between. CDR3 length: 13 amino acids. Here the CDR3 reads CSVVTGDRYGYTF. The DNA of the CDR3 is TGCAGCGTTGTCACAGGCGATCGCTATGGCTACACCTTC.